This section outlines one TCR beta chain sequence together with its context. Its antigen remains unknown. The data originate from a study of T cells in localized non-small cell lung cancer. Study-wide results and caveats: The greatest T cell clonality was found in uninvolved adjacent lung (higher than in tumor). Investigators sequenced only a single tumor region, leaving heterogeneity possible. Of the top 100 tumor clones, median around 60 were in adjacent lung, approximately 29 among its top 100. Greater T cell density in blood accompanied longer overall survival.

Some clones are missing from TCRdb's copy, which holds only in-frame ones; the method was immunoSEQ multiplex PCR. This table holds some 15,000 clones, around 85% found once. Trimming shortened V by 2 bases and J by 1 base, and 9 bases separated the two germline ends. The length of the CDR3 is 15 residues. Germline assignment: CDR1 MNHEY and CDR2 SMNVEV (reference sequence). V is TRBV27 and J is TRBJ1-5, with a weak D call TRBD1 (6 bases). Sequences were derived from peripheral blood, sampled before any cancer treatment. The TCR sequence derives from a woman aged 35 to 75 with stage I lung adenocarcinoma. The CDR3 sequence is CASSLIGQSNQPQHF. For the CDR3, the DNA is TGTGCCAGCAGTTTAATCGGACAGAGCAATCAGCCCCAGCATTTT.